Below are 24 T cell receptor beta chains sequenced from a single sample in a study of cytomegalovirus exposure and HLA in healthy donors. The method was immunoSEQ multiplex PCR; TCRdb's version includes in-frame clones alone and lacks a portion of them. The top ten hold 5.7% of the sample, which has fewer than 200,000 clones, approximately 87% seen once. The specimen sequenced was PBMCs. Every receptor here comes from a woman in her twenties or thirties in good health and CMV-seronegative.

V usage is TRBV14 and J usage is TRBJ2-1; the D is unclear. The CDR3 has 13 amino acids. The V gene's germline CDR1 is SGHDN and CDR2 FVKESK. V was pared by 4 bases and J by 10 bases, with 14 bases between. The CDR3 reads CASSLFGYTEQFF. CDR3 DNA sequence: TGTGCCAGCAGCCTATTTGGTTACACAGAGCAGTTCTTC.

The chain carries TRBV27 and TRBJ1-2; D might be TRBD1 (5 bases). This CDR3 has 15 amino acids. V was trimmed by 4 bases and J by 6 bases, leaving 18 bases between them. Germline V gene sequence: CDR1 MNHEY, CDR2 SMNVEV (reference sequence). The CDR3 reads CASSSHRDPRDGYTF. DNA for the CDR3: TGTGCCAGCAGTTCCCATCGGGACCCGAGGGATGGCTACACCTTC.

This clone was seen more than once but under ten times. CDR3 DNA sequence: TGTGCCACCAGCAGGCAATTCGGACAGGGGGCCTATGGCTACACCTTC. It encodes CATSRQFGQGAYGYTF. The chain couples TRBV15 to TRBJ1-2, with 11 bases fitting TRBD1. Germline V gives CDR1 LNHNV, CDR2 YYDKDF (reference sequence). Trimming at V came to 3 bases and at J to 4 bases, leaving 7 bases not matched to a gene. The CDR3 consists of 16 residues.

CDR3 amino acids: CASSPDQGAWEQYF. The CDR3 DNA is TGTGCCAGCTCACCAGACCAGGGGGCTTGGGAGCAGTACTTC. The J gene is TRBJ2-7, the V gene TRBV18; TRBD1 aligns across 8 bases. The J segment lost 7 bases and the V segment lost 2 bases, leaving 7 bases of the junction unmatched. This CDR3 has 14 residues. Germline V gives CDR1 KGHSH, CDR2 LQKENI.

The rearrangement joins TRBV6-1 to TRBJ2-3, with TRBD1 matching over 10 bases. This CDR3 has 12 residues. Germline loops: CDR1 MNHNS, CDR2 SASEGT. Germline trimming cut 8 bases from V and 7 bases from J; bases unmatched to any gene: 3. Written as DNA, the CDR3 is TGTGCCAGCCGGGACAGGGGCCATACGCAGTATTTT. This encodes CASRDRGHTQYF.

V is TRBV29-1 and J is TRBJ2-1; 10 nucleotides line up with TRBD2. Per the germline V gene, CDR1 is SQVTM and CDR2 is ANQGSEA. Unmatched junction bases numbered 9, after V lost 6 bases and J lost 7 bases. This CDR3 is 14 amino acids long. The CDR3 loop is CSVDLWTSGNEQFF. The CDR3 nucleotides are TGCAGCGTAGACCTCTGGACTAGCGGTAATGAGCAGTTCTTC.

The chain has TRBV10-1 and TRBJ1-5; 11 bases line up with TRBD1. Germline V CDR1 and CDR2: WNHNN, SYGVQD (reference sequence). This CDR3 has 16 amino acids. The V and J ends lost 2 bases and 4 bases, in that order; junction bases with no gene match: 4. This chain's CDR3 is CASSEQGTGGNQPQHF. For the CDR3, the DNA is TGCGCCAGCAGTGAGCAAGGGACAGGGGGGAATCAGCCCCAGCATTTT.

The genes are TRBV6-6 and TRBJ1-2; D is unclear. The CDR3 has 15 residues. The germline gives CDR1 MNHNY, CDR2 SVGAGI (reference sequence). V gave up 2 bases and J gave up 0 bases, with 10 bases separating them. CDR3 sequence reads: CASSYNPATNYGYTF. CDR3 DNA sequence: TGTGCCAGCAGTTACAATCCGGCTACTAACTATGGCTACACCTTC.

The rearrangement links TRBV2 to TRBJ2-1, with 12 bases identical to TRBD2. Germline V gene data show CDR1 as SNHLY and CDR2 as FYNNEI. V was clipped by 6 bases and J by 7 bases; unmatched bases: 7. This CDR3 is built from 15 residues. The CDR3 protein is CASRRSLAGGNEQFF. The DNA for the CDR3 is TGTGCCAGCAGGCGGTCCCTAGCGGGGGGGAATGAGCAGTTCTTC.

V gene TRBV19 combines with J gene TRBJ1-4, with 7 bases matching TRBD1. This CDR3 is built from 15 residues. Germline CDR1 reads LNHDA; CDR2 reads SQIVND (reference sequence). J gave up 6 bases and V 7 bases, and 11 bases lay outside the gene matches. CDR3 sequence (DNA): TGTGCCAGTACTACCCGACAGGGCTATTATGAAAAACTGTTTTTT. Translation gives CASTTRQGYYEKLFF.

CDR3 sequence (DNA): TGTGCCAGTAGTATAATCTTCGGCAGGGAATTCCTTCAGGATACGCAGTATTTT. Protein sequence: CASSIIFGREFLQDTQYF. The chain uses TRBV19 and TRBJ2-3; tentative D call: TRBD1 (5 bases). Between the trimmed V and J ends, which lost 2 bases and 6 bases, there was a span of 24 bases. The CDR3 spans 18 residues. Per the germline V gene, CDR1 is LNHDA and CDR2 is SQIVND (reference sequence). The entire variable domain, with the rest obtained from reference TRBV19 and TRBJ2-3, is as follows: DGGITQSPKYLFRKEGQNVTLSCEQNLNHDAMYWYRQDPGQGLRLIYYSQIVNDFQKGDIAEGYSVSREKKESFPLTVTSAQKNPTAFYLCASSIIFGREFLQDTQYFGPGTRLTVL.

This clone was detected only once. CDR3 residues: CASSQEGFAFF. The CDR3 DNA reads as TGCGCCAGCAGCCAAGAGGGTTTCGCTTTCTTT. The V and J genes are TRBV4-1 and TRBJ1-1, with unresolved D. This CDR3 has 11 amino acids. Germline CDR1 and CDR2: MGHRA and YSYEKL. Trimming shortened V by 0 bases and J by 11 bases, and 7 bases separated the two germline ends.

The rearrangement uses TRBV19 and TRBJ2-1; D gene ambiguous. Between the trimmed V and J ends, which lost 3 bases and 2 bases, there was a span of 11 bases. This CDR3 comprises 15 residues. Per the germline V gene, CDR1 is LNHDA and CDR2 is SQIVND (reference sequence). As DNA, the CDR3 is TGTGCCAGTAGTATTTCGAGCGACCCCTACAATGAGCAGTTCTTC. Amino acids: CASSISSDPYNEQFF.

This clone has only one observation. J is TRBJ2-3 and V is TRBV9; D gene uncertain. V gave up 3 bases and J gave up 0 bases, with 5 bases separating them. CDR1 is SGDLS and CDR2 is YYNGEE in the germline V gene. The CDR3 has 13 residues. For the CDR3, the DNA is TGTGCCAGCAGCGAGACTAGCACAGATACGCAGTATTTT. Its protein is CASSETSTDTQYF. Combining the CDR3 with reference TRBV9 and TRBJ2-3 gives the whole variable domain DSGVTQTPKHLITATGQRVTLRCSPRSGDLSVYWYQQSLDQGLQFLIQYYNGEERAKGNILERFSAQQFPDLHSELNLSSLELGDSALYFCASSETSTDTQYFGPGTRLTVL.

The V call is TRBV7-2, the J call TRBJ1-2; possibly TRBD1 for D (5 bases). Germline V gene data show CDR1 as SGHTA and CDR2 as FQGNSA. This CDR3 is 11 amino acids long. Deletions cut 5 bases from V and 5 bases from J, with 6 bases between. The CDR3 coding sequence is TGTGCCAGCAGCCGGGGGTATGGCTACACCTTC. As protein: CASSRGYGYTF.

This chain joins TRBV23-1 and TRBJ2-7; perhaps TRBD1 as D (6 bases). TRBV23-1 is an ORF; its function is uncertain. V was cut by 4 bases and J by 2 bases, with 24 bases left in between. The length of the CDR3 is 18 residues. The CDR3 loop is CASSRLPTKGDKPYEQYF. The CDR3 DNA is TGCGCCAGCAGTCGACTCCCCACAAAAGGGGACAAGCCCTACGAGCAGTACTTC.

This clone came up once. This chain links TRBV4-3 with TRBJ1-1; D unresolved. The germline gives CDR1 LGHNA, CDR2 YSLEER. The CDR3 loop spans 13 amino acids. With 0 bases removed from V and 5 bases from J, the gap between germline ends came to 7 bases. The CDR3 protein is CASSQDRITEAFF. The DNA of the CDR3 is TGCGCCAGCAGCCAAGACAGGATTACTGAAGCTTTCTTT.

The rearrangement links TRBV9 to TRBJ1-1, with 11 bases lining up with TRBD1. V lost 2 bases to trimming and J lost 5 bases; unmatched junction nucleotides: 8. The CDR3 runs 16 residues. The germline CDR1 and CDR2 sequences are SGDLS and YYNGEE. Written as DNA, the CDR3 is TGTGCCAGCAGCGTGGGCTCCGGGACAGGGGGTACTGAAGCTTTCTTT. This translates into CASSVGSGTGGTEAFF.

The rearrangement uses TRBV19 and TRBJ1-6; possible D gene TRBD1, 6 bases. Looked up from germline, CDR1 is LNHDA and CDR2 is SQIVND (reference sequence). This CDR3 comprises 16 residues. V was clipped by 5 bases and J by 0 bases, with 11 bases between them. CDR3: CASSPDRSSYNSPLHF. The CDR3 DNA follows: TGTGCCAGTAGTCCAGACAGGAGCTCCTATAATTCACCCCTCCACTTT. Full variable domain (rest looked up from reference TRBV19 and TRBJ1-6): DGGITQSPKYLFRKEGQNVTLSCEQNLNHDAMYWYRQDPGQGLRLIYYSQIVNDFQKGDIAEGYSVSREKKESFPLTVTSAQKNPTAFYLCASSPDRSSYNSPLHFGNGTRLTVT.

The V call is TRBV14, the J call TRBJ2-7; 9 bases map to TRBD2. Germline V gene data show CDR1 as SGHDN and CDR2 as FVKESK. Trimming cost V 3 bases and J 2 bases; bases outside gene matches: 11. The CDR3 is 17 amino acids. CDR3 coding DNA: TGTGCCAGCAGCCAGTTGGCAGGGCCTAGCGGGACCTACGAGCAGTACTTC. This translates into CASSQLAGPSGTYEQYF.

The rearrangement links TRBV10-3 to TRBJ1-1, with D maybe TRBD1 (5 bases). Germline assignment: CDR1 ENHRY and CDR2 SYGVKD. The CDR3 spans 13 residues. V was pared by 9 bases and J by 1 base, with 12 bases between. CDR3 in amino acids: CAIGTGGNTEAFF. DNA for the CDR3: TGTGCCATTGGGACCGGGGGGAACACTGAAGCTTTCTTT.

V and J are TRBV25-1 and TRBJ2-5, with TRBD1 matching 8 bases. The CDR3 has 14 amino acids. J was trimmed by 1 base and V by 7 bases; bases with no gene match: 5. CDR1 and CDR2 (germline): MGHDK, SYGVNS. CDR3 sequence: CASTGTGRQETQYF. The CDR3 region has the DNA TGTGCCAGCACCGGGACAGGCCGCCAAGAGACCCAGTACTTC.

The sample holds one count of this clone. The chain combines TRBV27 with TRBJ1-2; D gene unclear. Trimming took off 6 bases at V and 6 bases at J, with 20 bases between the two ends. CDR3 length: 15 residues. Per the germline V gene, CDR1 is MNHEY and CDR2 is SMNVEV (reference sequence). The CDR3 bases are TGTGCCAGCAGCCCACTTGAAGGGCGGAGTAATGGCTACACCTTC. Amino acids: CASSPLEGRSNGYTF.

The chain couples TRBV4-3 to TRBJ1-2; TRBD1 matches at 7 bases. Germline V gene sequence: CDR1 LGHNA, CDR2 YSLEER. This CDR3 region has 16 residues. V trimming: 2 bases; J trimming: 4 bases; junction bases outside the gene matches: 10. CDR3 region: CASSQQKQGIAYGYTF. The CDR3 DNA reads as TGCGCCAGCAGCCAACAAAAACAGGGGATAGCCTATGGCTACACCTTC.